The 32 T cell receptor beta chains below all came from one sample that was sequenced in a study of patients and donors after allogeneic stem cell transplantation. TCRdb ran MiXCR on the RT-PCR reads and lists one entry per CDR3 protein. The profile shows about 960,000 distinct CDR3 sequences, more than 15% of them singletons. What was sequenced was blood, either unsorted or a sorted T cell fraction (not recorded which). Receptor source: a human donor who was either an allogeneic HSCT recipient or a stem cell or donor lymphocyte infusion donor (not recorded which). It is not recorded whose cells these are; they may come from a transplant donor.

This clonotype was observed a handful of times. The chain employs TRBV20-1 and TRBJ1-4; no clear D gene. V was cut by 6 bases and J by 5 bases, with 10 bases left in between. The V gene's germline CDR1 is DFQATT and CDR2 SNEGSKA (reference sequence). This CDR3 has 12 residues. CDR3 protein: CSATVLNEKLFF. As DNA, the CDR3 is TGCAGTGCCACAGTGCTAAATGAAAAACTGTTTTTT.

Only a few counts were recorded for this clonotype. This chain connects TRBV10-3 to TRBJ1-1; no clear D gene. Trimming removed 0 bases from V and 5 bases from J, with 10 bases in between. In germline, CDR1 is ENHRY, CDR2 SYGVKD. The CDR3 has 14 residues. The CDR3 reads CAISESRAETEAFF. The CDR3 DNA follows: TGTGCCATCAGTGAGTCGAGGGCCGAAACTGAAGCTTTCTTT.

The chain carries TRBV6-1 and TRBJ1-1; possibly TRBD1 for D (6 bases). The CDR3 is 17 residues long. The V gene's germline CDR1 is MNHNS and CDR2 SASEGT. Trimming took off 5 bases at V and 0 bases at J, with 19 bases between the two ends. The CDR3 region is CASSPGVWTKMNTEAFF. DNA of the CDR3: TGTGCCAGCAGTCCAGGGGTCTGGACAAAGATGAACACTGAAGCTTTCTTT.

The sample holds a few counts of this clonotype. The chain couples TRBV2 to TRBJ2-7; TRBD2 aligns across 15 bases. With 5 bases clipped from V and 5 bases from J, the junction kept 7 bases outside the gene matches. The CDR3 extends over 16 amino acids. Germline loops: CDR1 SNHLY, CDR2 FYNNEI. The CDR3 here is CASSYGLAGGPDEQYF. In DNA form, the CDR3 reads TGTGCCAGCAGTTATGGACTAGCGGGAGGGCCTGACGAGCAGTACTTC.

The rearrangement joins TRBV3-1 to TRBJ2-1; TRBD2 matches at 7 bases. V was clipped by 4 bases and J by 4 bases; unmatched bases: 13. CDR3 length: 17 amino acids. CDR1 is LGHDT, CDR2 YNNKEL, per germline (reference sequence). The CDR3 DNA sequence: TGTGCCAGCAGCCCTATTTGGGCTAGCGGTCAGTACAATGAGCAGTTCTTC. This encodes CASSPIWASGQYNEQFF.

The gene calls are TRBV5-1 and TRBJ2-6; unclear D gene. The germline CDR1 and CDR2 sequences are SGHRS and YFSETQ. This CDR3 has 15 residues. Trimming removed 0 bases at V and 2 bases at J, with 6 bases between. CDR3 sequence reads: CASSLEAAGANVLTF. CDR3 coding DNA: TGCGCCAGCAGCTTGGAGGCTGCTGGGGCCAACGTCCTGACTTTC.

The table lists this clonotype with a few counts. This chain's CDR3 is CASSQDRSGGSSYEQYF. As DNA, the CDR3 is TGTGCCAGTAGTCAAGACAGAAGCGGGGGTAGCTCCTACGAGCAGTACTTC. The V and J genes are TRBV19 and TRBJ2-7; TRBD2 aligns across 8 bases. The germline V gene has CDR1 LNHDA and CDR2 SQIVND (reference sequence). The CDR3 is made up of 17 amino acids. Germline trimming cut 5 bases from V and 0 bases from J; bases unmatched to any gene: 12.

This clonotype was seen repeatedly, ten times or more. CDR3 in DNA: TGTGCCAGCAGAACACCGGGACAGGGACCCCATGAGCAGTTCTTC. This gives the protein CASRTPGQGPHEQFF. The chain links TRBV12-3 or TRBV12-4 to TRBJ2-1, with 9 positions matching TRBD1. Trimming took 6 bases from V and 8 from J; bases not matched to a gene: 11. The CDR3 runs to 15 residues.

This clonotype was seen a handful of times. The CDR3 spells CASMIGLAGYNEQFF. The CDR3, as DNA: TGTGCCAGCATGATCGGACTAGCGGGATACAATGAGCAGTTCTTC. The chain joins TRBV6-1 to TRBJ2-1, with 12 bases aligning to TRBD2. The CDR3 extends over 15 amino acids. J was trimmed by 4 bases and V by 7 bases; bases with no gene match: 5. Looked up from germline, CDR1 is MNHNS and CDR2 is SASEGT.

This clonotype showed up just a few times. The chain is built from TRBV5-6 and TRBJ2-3; no reliable D call. The germline gives CDR1 SGHDT, CDR2 YYEEEE. This CDR3 has 15 residues. Trimming stripped 2 bases from V and 2 bases from J, with 12 bases between. DNA of the CDR3: TGTGCCAGCAGCTTTGGCCAGACACCCACAGATACGCAGTATTTT. It codes for CASSFGQTPTDTQYF. Full variable domain (rest looked up from reference TRBV5-6 and TRBJ2-3): DAGVTQSPTHLIKTRGQQVTLRCSPKSGHDTVSWYQQALGQGPQFIFQYYEEEERQRGNFPDRFSGHQFPNYSSELNVNALLLGDSALYLCASSFGQTPTDTQYFGPGTRLTVL.

V usage is TRBV24-1 and J usage is TRBJ2-5, with 9 bases that match TRBD2. CDR3 length: 14 amino acids. CDR1 and CDR2 (germline): KGHDR, SFDVKD. The junction had 3 bases not matched to a gene; V was cut back by 4 bases and J by 4 bases. CDR3 loop: CATSEAAGGETQYF. The CDR3 nucleotides read TGTGCCACCAGTGAAGCAGCGGGAGGAGAGACCCAGTACTTC.

This clonotype was picked up a small number of times. V usage is TRBV12-3 or TRBV12-4 and J usage is TRBJ2-5; 10 bases map to TRBD2. The CDR3 has 16 amino acids. V lost 6 bases, J lost 7 bases, and 14 bases stayed unmatched. CDR3: CASRQLTSGKFGTQYF. CDR3 sequence (DNA): TGTGCCAGCAGGCAGCTTACTAGCGGGAAGTTCGGGACCCAGTACTTC.

This clonotype came up a few times. V is TRBV20-1 and J is TRBJ2-2; D possibly uses TRBD1 or TRBD2 (5 bases each). CDR3 length: 13 residues. The germline V gene encodes CDR1 DFQATT and CDR2 SNEGSKA (reference sequence). The germline V and J ends were trimmed by 4 bases and 8 bases, with 14 bases remaining between them. The CDR3 coding sequence is TGCAGTGCTAACCGGGACCTAGCTGGGGAGCTGTTTTTT. Amino acid sequence: CSANRDLAGELFF.

This clonotype was detected only a few times. The V and J genes are TRBV24-1 and TRBJ2-5, with TRBD1 matching 9 bases. The germline gives CDR1 KGHDR, CDR2 SFDVKD. After removal of 1 base from V and 5 bases from J, the junction contained 4 bases not matched to a gene. There are 15 residues in the CDR3. This CDR3 reads CATSDLTGGSETQYF. The CDR3 DNA reads TGTGCCACCAGTGATTTAACAGGGGGCTCGGAGACCCAGTACTTC.

The chain employs TRBV20-1 and TRBJ2-1; the match to TRBD2 covers 8 bases. Unmatched junction bases numbered 10, after V lost 5 bases and J lost 4 bases. Germline CDR1 reads DFQATT; CDR2 reads SNEGSKA (reference sequence). This CDR3 comprises 15 residues. CDR3: CSADGGAGVYNEQFF. The CDR3 DNA sequence: TGCAGTGCTGACGGAGGAGCGGGGGTGTACAATGAGCAGTTCTTC.

A remark on this clonotype: The junction differs from germline at one of its ends, possibly a read error. The V call is TRBV20-1, the J call TRBJ1-1, with D possibly being TRBD1 (5 bases). Germline V gene sequence: CDR1 DFQATT, CDR2 SNEGSKA (reference sequence). CDR3 length: 15 residues. The CDR3 nucleotides read TGCAGTGCTAGAGTAATGGGTAGGGAGGACACTGAAGCCTTCTTT. Translated: CSARVMGREDTEAFF.

This clonotype was picked up a small number of times. V gene TRBV12-3 or TRBV12-4 combines with J gene TRBJ1-2; tentative D call: TRBD1 (6 bases). The CDR3 is 14 amino acids. Trimming removed 5 bases from V and 8 bases from J, with 18 bases in between. The CDR3 region is CASSPQTGPLGYTF. The CDR3 nucleotides are TGTGCCAGCAGTCCGCAGACAGGTCCCTTGGGCTACACCTTC.

The chain uses TRBV27 and TRBJ2-7; D is perhaps TRBD1 (6 bases). This CDR3 has 15 amino acids. Germline CDR1 MNHEY, CDR2 SMNVEV (reference sequence). V lost 5 bases and J 2 bases, leaving 16 bases between the germline ends. In DNA, the CDR3 is TGTGCCAGCAGTCCCCGTCTGGGACAAACCTACGAGCAGTACTTC. This codes for CASSPRLGQTYEQYF.

This clonotype was picked up a small number of times. The genes are TRBV11-2 and TRBJ2-7; D gene unclear. V was pared by 3 bases and J by 2 bases, with 11 bases between. This CDR3 comprises 14 residues. Germline V lookup: CDR1 SGHAT, CDR2 FQNNGV. Written as DNA, the CDR3 is TGTGCCAGCAGCTTTGGGGAAGGTCCCTACGAGCAGTACTTC. It is translated as CASSFGEGPYEQYF.

This clonotype was seen a handful of times. CDR3 loop: CATSDGTGPSQETQYF. The CDR3 DNA follows: TGTGCCACCAGTGACGGGACAGGCCCTTCCCAAGAGACCCAGTACTTC. The chain combines TRBV24-1 with TRBJ2-5; 8 nucleotides align to TRBD1. Germline V gives CDR1 KGHDR, CDR2 SFDVKD. The CDR3 has 16 residues. V trimming: 4 bases; J trimming: 1 base; junction bases outside the gene matches: 7.

Only a few counts were recorded for this clonotype. J is TRBJ2-7 and V is TRBV4-3, with TRBD1 matching 9 bases. This CDR3 comprises 17 residues. V was clipped by 1 base and J by 4 bases; unmatched bases: 11. Germline loops: CDR1 LGHNA, CDR2 YSLEER. The DNA of the CDR3 is TGCGCCAGCAGCCAAGGGGGTCCCGTACAGGGGGCTTACGAGCAGTACTTC. Amino acids: CASSQGGPVQGAYEQYF.

The CDR3, as DNA: TGTGCCAGCAGCTTCGGGCAGGGGCATGAAAAACTGTTTTTT. Encoded protein: CASSFGQGHEKLFF. This rearrangement joins TRBV11-2 to TRBJ1-4; a possible D gene is TRBD1 (6 bases). Germline lookup yields CDR1 SGHAT and CDR2 FQNNGV. This CDR3 region has 14 residues. Trimming pared 3 bases from V and 6 bases from J, leaving 11 bases between.

This clonotype was counted only a few times. The chain combines TRBV5-1 with TRBJ1-1; no clear D. Germline CDR1 is SGHRS and CDR2 is YFSETQ. Trimming shortened V by 1 base and J by 0 bases, and 13 bases separated the two germline ends. The CDR3 is 16 amino acids. CDR3 protein: CASSLRFESMNTEAFF. CDR3 DNA sequence: TGCGCCAGCAGCTTGAGGTTCGAGAGCATGAACACTGAAGCTTTCTTT.

This chain connects TRBV3-1 to TRBJ2-1; TRBD2 aligns across 10 bases. The V segment lost 2 bases and the J segment 4 bases; nucleotides outside the gene matches: 2. The CDR3 contains 15 residues. Germline V lookup: CDR1 LGHDT, CDR2 YNNKEL (reference sequence). The DNA of the CDR3 is TGTGCCAGCAGCCAAATGACTAGCGGGTACAATGAGCAGTTCTTC. Protein: CASSQMTSGYNEQFF.

The chain uses TRBV7-9 and TRBJ2-1, with a tentative D call TRBD1 (7 bases). The CDR3 length is 15 residues. V shed 5 bases and J shed 4 bases, with 15 bases lying between them. The germline gives CDR1 SEHNR, CDR2 FQNEAQ (reference sequence). This CDR3 reads CASSPRGTVYNEQFF. As DNA, the CDR3 is TGTGCCAGCAGCCCACGGGGGACAGTTTACAATGAGCAGTTCTTC.

This clonotype was picked up a small number of times. The V and J genes are TRBV12-5 and TRBJ1-5; D not resolved. V was pared by 6 bases and J by 10 bases, with 13 bases between. The CDR3 runs 12 residues. Germline loops: CDR1 LGHNT, CDR2 FRNRAP. The CDR3 region is CASGPQINPQHF. The CDR3 coding sequence is TGTGCTAGTGGACCCCAGATCAATCCCCAGCATTTT. The variable domain in full, with the rest retrieved from reference TRBV12-5 and TRBJ1-5, is DARVTQTPRHKVTEMGQEVTMRCQPILGHNTVFWYRQTMMQGLELLAYFRNRAPLDDSGMPKDRFSAEMPDATLATLKIQPSEPRDSAVYFCASGPQINPQHFGDGTRLSIL.

This clonotype has just a few counts. The chain combines TRBV20-1 with TRBJ1-5, with 12 positions matching TRBD1. There are 16 residues in the CDR3. Germline CDR1 reads DFQATT; CDR2 reads SNEGSKA (reference sequence). J lost 7 bases, V lost 3 bases, and 10 bases had no gene match. The CDR3 DNA reads as TGCAGTGCTAGTTGGGACAGGGGGCCTGGGTCACAGCCCCAGCATTTT. This gives the protein CSASWDRGPGSQPQHF.

This clonotype was counted between two and nine times. The V call is TRBV4-1, the J call TRBJ1-3; possible D gene TRBD1, 5 bases. CDR3 length: 20 amino acids. The ends were cut back, 0 bases at V and 2 bases at J, with 23 bases in the middle. Germline V gives CDR1 MGHRA, CDR2 YSYEKL. The CDR3 spells CASSQESGAGRIKAGNTIYF. For the CDR3, the DNA is TGCGCCAGCAGCCAAGAAAGTGGGGCAGGGCGGATTAAGGCTGGAAACACCATATATTTT.

This rearrangement joins TRBV12-3 or TRBV12-4 to TRBJ1-6, with D possibly TRBD1 on 5 matching bases. The CDR3 is made up of 19 amino acids. The germline V and J ends were trimmed by 5 bases and 7 bases, with 27 bases remaining between them. The DNA of the CDR3 is TGTGCCAGCAGTCTCGAAGCGGGGGGTGGACGTTTTTCGAATTCACCCCTCCACTTT. As protein: CASSLEAGGGRFSNSPLHF.

In its sample, this clonotype was seen a few times. The CDR3 DNA follows: TGCGCCAGCAGCCACCTCCTGAGCGGGGGGCCCAATGAGCAGTTCTTC. This gives the protein CASSHLLSGGPNEQFF. The J gene is TRBJ2-1, the V gene TRBV4-3; 9 bases line up with TRBD2. Germline values: CDR1 LGHNA, CDR2 YSLEER. The CDR3 runs 16 residues. The ends lost 3 bases at V and 6 bases at J; junction bases unmatched: 9.

CDR3 region: CASSLEQHTEAFF. DNA for the CDR3: TGCGCCAGCAGCTTGGAGCAGCACACTGAAGCTTTCTTT. V is TRBV5-1 and J is TRBJ1-1; no definite D call. Germline lookup yields CDR1 SGHRS and CDR2 YFSETQ. Deletions cut 0 bases from V and 3 bases from J, with 6 bases between. The CDR3 length is 13 residues.

This clonotype has a count of ten or more. The gene calls are TRBV5-6 and TRBJ1-2; 7 bases are shared with TRBD1. The germline CDR1 and CDR2 sequences are SGHDT and YYEEEE. This CDR3 comprises 14 residues. V lost 0 bases and J lost 3; bases outside the gene matches: 2. The CDR3 loop is CASSLDRGYYGYTF. The CDR3 DNA is TGTGCCAGCAGCTTGGACAGGGGTTACTATGGCTACACCTTC.